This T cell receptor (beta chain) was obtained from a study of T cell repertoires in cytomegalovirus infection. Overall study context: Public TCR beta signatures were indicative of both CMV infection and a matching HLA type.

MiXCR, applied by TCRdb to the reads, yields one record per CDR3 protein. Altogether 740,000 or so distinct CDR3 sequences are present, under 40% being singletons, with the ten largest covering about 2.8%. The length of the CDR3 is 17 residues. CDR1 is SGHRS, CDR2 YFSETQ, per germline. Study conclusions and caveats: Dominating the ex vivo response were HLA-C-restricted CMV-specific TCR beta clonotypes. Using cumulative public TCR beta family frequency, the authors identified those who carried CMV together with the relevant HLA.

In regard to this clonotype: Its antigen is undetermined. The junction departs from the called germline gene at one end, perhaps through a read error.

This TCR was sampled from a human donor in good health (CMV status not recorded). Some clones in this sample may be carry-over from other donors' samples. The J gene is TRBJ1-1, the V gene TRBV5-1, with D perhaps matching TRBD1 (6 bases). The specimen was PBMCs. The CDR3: CASRLESQGLMNTEAFF. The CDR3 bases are TGCGCCAGCAGGTTGGAGAGTCAGGGGCTCATGAACACTGAAGCTTTCTTT.